This is a list of T cell receptor beta chains from one sample in a study of blood T cell repertoires in COVID-19. The table came from immunoSEQ multiplex PCR; TCRdb's copy has only in-frame clones and leaves some out. The sample records about 360,000 clones, roughly 86% being singletons. Sequenced: peripheral blood. All receptors come from a human donor with acute or convalescent COVID-19. The donor label of this sample is uncertain. Both conserved end residues are part of each CDR3. D genes are given only for firm matches. Some rows mark clone size as missing; the rest say once, few, many or name a class of expanded clone.

cdr3_nt: TGTGCCAGCACCAGGACAGGGGCCGGGATCTATGGCTACACCTTC; cdr3_aa: CASTRTGAGIYGYTF; v_call: TRBV2; clone_size: -; d_call: TRBD1; j_call: TRBJ1-2
cdr3_nt: TGTGCCAGCAGCCGGGACAGGGGAAAGACCCAGTACTTC; cdr3_aa: CASSRDRGKTQYF; v_call: TRBV12-3/TRBV12-4; clone_size: -; d_call: TRBD1; j_call: TRBJ2-5
cdr3_nt: TGTGCCAGCAGCTTACTAGCGGGGCCCTACGAGCAGTACTTC; cdr3_aa: CASSLLAGPYEQYF; v_call: TRBV7-9; clone_size: few; d_call: TRBD2; j_call: TRBJ2-7
cdr3_nt: TGTGCCAGCAGTGCCCGGACAGGGAACCTCGGGCAGTACTTC; cdr3_aa: CASSARTGNLGQYF; v_call: TRBV2; clone_size: few; d_call: TRBD1; j_call: TRBJ2-7
cdr3_nt: TGTGCCAGCAGTTGGGGACAGGACTATGGCTACACCTTC; cdr3_aa: CASSWGQDYGYTF; v_call: TRBV5-6; clone_size: -; d_call: TRBD1; j_call: TRBJ1-2
cdr3_nt: TGTGCCAGCTCACCCCGGGACAGGGGGCGAGGCTACACCTTC; cdr3_aa: CASSPRDRGRGYTF; v_call: TRBV18; clone_size: few; d_call: TRBD1; j_call: TRBJ1-2
cdr3_nt: TGTGCCAGCAGCCAAGATCTCCAGCAGCGCGGGGGCTACACCTTC; cdr3_aa: CASSQDLQQRGGYTF; v_call: TRBV3-1/TRBV3-2; clone_size: -; d_call: -; j_call: TRBJ1-2
cdr3_nt: TGTGCCAGCAGTAGAGGACAGTATAGCAATCAGCCCCAGCATTTT; cdr3_aa: CASSRGQYSNQPQHF; v_call: TRBV6-6; clone_size: -; d_call: -; j_call: TRBJ1-5
cdr3_nt: TGTGCCAGTAGCTTTCGAACGGGGACCCAGTACTTC; cdr3_aa: CASSFRTGTQYF; v_call: TRBV19; clone_size: -; d_call: -; j_call: TRBJ2-5
cdr3_nt: TGTGCCAGCAGTGACCGGGTAGGCGGGGGGCTGAAGACCCAGTACTTC; cdr3_aa: CASSDRVGGGLKTQYF; v_call: TRBV25-1; clone_size: once; d_call: TRBD2; j_call: TRBJ2-5
cdr3_nt: TGCGCCAGCAGCTTGTCAGGGCCCTATGGCTACACCTTC; cdr3_aa: CASSLSGPYGYTF; v_call: TRBV5-1; clone_size: -; d_call: -; j_call: TRBJ1-2
cdr3_nt: TGCAGTGTGGCCAGGGGGCGGGAGCAGTACTTC; cdr3_aa: CSVARGREQYF; v_call: TRBV20-1; clone_size: -; d_call: TRBD1; j_call: TRBJ2-7
cdr3_nt: TGTGCCACCAGCAACAGGGACGTCTATAATTCACCCCTCCACTTT; cdr3_aa: CATSNRDVYNSPLHF; v_call: TRBV15; clone_size: -; d_call: -; j_call: TRBJ1-6
cdr3_nt: TGTGCCAGCAGCCAATTATCTCAGGGCGGGGGGGTGCAAGAGACCCAGTACTTC; cdr3_aa: CASSQLSQGGGVQETQYF; v_call: TRBV4-2; clone_size: -; d_call: TRBD2; j_call: TRBJ2-5
cdr3_nt: TGTGCCAGCAGTCAACCCCGAGTTGCCGGGGAGCTGTTTTTT; cdr3_aa: CASSQPRVAGELFF; v_call: TRBV7-9; clone_size: -; d_call: -; j_call: TRBJ2-2
cdr3_nt: TGTGCCAGCTCACCACCGTTGGACAGTTTTTTTGGCTACACCTTC; cdr3_aa: CASSPPLDSFFGYTF; v_call: TRBV18; clone_size: -; d_call: -; j_call: TRBJ1-2
cdr3_nt: TGTGCCAGCAGTTCCGAGGGTAACACTGAAGCTTTCTTT; cdr3_aa: CASSSEGNTEAFF; v_call: TRBV28; clone_size: -; d_call: -; j_call: TRBJ1-1
cdr3_nt: TGTGCCAGCAGGCCGGACAGGGGGCGAGGCTACACCTTC; cdr3_aa: CASRPDRGRGYTF; v_call: TRBV12-3/TRBV12-4; clone_size: -; d_call: TRBD1; j_call: TRBJ1-2
cdr3_nt: TGTGCCAGCAGCCACATTAGGACAGCGAAGTATTTT; cdr3_aa: CASSHIRTAKYF; v_call: TRBV3-1/TRBV3-2; clone_size: -; d_call: -; j_call: TRBJ2-3
cdr3_nt: TGTGCCAGCAGCCAGGGACAGACAAAGCAGTTCTTC; cdr3_aa: CASSQGQTKQFF; v_call: TRBV7-9; clone_size: -; d_call: TRBD1; j_call: TRBJ2-1
cdr3_nt: TGCGCCAGCAGCTTGCGTATGGCTAGCGGGGGCGGGGGCACAGATACGCAGTATTTT; cdr3_aa: CASSLRMASGGGGTDTQYF; v_call: TRBV5-1; clone_size: once; d_call: TRBD2; j_call: TRBJ2-3
cdr3_nt: TGTGCCAGCAGCTCCCTGCAGGGGATAACTGGAAACACCATATATTTT; cdr3_aa: CASSSLQGITGNTIYF; v_call: TRBV5-6; clone_size: -; d_call: -; j_call: TRBJ1-3
cdr3_nt: TGTGCCAGCAGTTTTGAGGGAAATCAGCCCCAGCATTTT; cdr3_aa: CASSFEGNQPQHF; v_call: TRBV28; clone_size: once; d_call: -; j_call: TRBJ1-5
cdr3_nt: TGTGCCAGCAGCTTAAGAGACAGTTCCTACGAGCAGTACTTC; cdr3_aa: CASSLRDSSYEQYF; v_call: TRBV5-5; clone_size: -; d_call: -; j_call: TRBJ2-7
cdr3_nt: TGTGCCAGCAGCTTGATGGTTGGGGGGATTTTTGAAGCTTTCTTT; cdr3_aa: CASSLMVGGIFEAFF; v_call: TRBV11-2; clone_size: -; d_call: -; j_call: TRBJ1-1
cdr3_nt: TGTGCCTTTCAGTCCTCCGGACTGTATGGCTACACCTTC; cdr3_aa: CAFQSSGLYGYTF; v_call: TRBV30; clone_size: -; d_call: -; j_call: TRBJ1-2
cdr3_nt: TGTGCCAGCAGCTTAGGGGGCAACTATGGCTACACCTTC; cdr3_aa: CASSLGGNYGYTF; v_call: TRBV7-2; clone_size: -; d_call: -; j_call: TRBJ1-2
cdr3_nt: TGTGCCATCAGTGAGGACATCAAATATGGCTACACCTTC; cdr3_aa: CAISEDIKYGYTF; v_call: TRBV10-3; clone_size: once; d_call: -; j_call: TRBJ1-2
cdr3_nt: TGCGCCAGCAGCTTAGACCCGGGAGTGAACACTGAAGCTTTCTTT; cdr3_aa: CASSLDPGVNTEAFF; v_call: TRBV5-1; clone_size: few; d_call: -; j_call: TRBJ1-1
cdr3_nt: TGTGCCAGCAGCGCGGGACTAGCGGGCAATGAGCAGTTCTTC; cdr3_aa: CASSAGLAGNEQFF; v_call: TRBV2; clone_size: -; d_call: TRBD2; j_call: TRBJ2-1
cdr3_nt: TGTGCCAGCACCCCGGCGGTAGGGGCAACCTACGAGCAGTACTTC; cdr3_aa: CASTPAVGATYEQYF; v_call: TRBV6-5; clone_size: -; d_call: -; j_call: TRBJ2-7